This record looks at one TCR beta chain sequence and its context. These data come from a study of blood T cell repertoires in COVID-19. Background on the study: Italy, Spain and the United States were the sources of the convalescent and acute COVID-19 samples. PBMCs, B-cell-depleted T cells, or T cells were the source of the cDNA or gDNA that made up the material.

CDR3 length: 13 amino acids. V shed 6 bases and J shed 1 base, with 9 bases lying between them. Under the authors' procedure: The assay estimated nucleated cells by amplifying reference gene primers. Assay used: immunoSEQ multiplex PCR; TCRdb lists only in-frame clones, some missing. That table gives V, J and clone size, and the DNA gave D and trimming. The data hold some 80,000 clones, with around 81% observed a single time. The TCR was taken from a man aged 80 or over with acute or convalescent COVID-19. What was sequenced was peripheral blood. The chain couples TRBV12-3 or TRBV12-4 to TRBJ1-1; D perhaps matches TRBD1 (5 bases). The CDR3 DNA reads TGTGCCAGCAGCCGAACAGGGAACACTGAAGCTTTCTTT. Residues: CASSRTGNTEAFF.